This passage covers 22 T cell receptor beta chains from one sample sequenced in a study of PD-1 blockade in mismatch repair-deficient tumors. Generated by immunoSEQ multiplex PCR, the TCRdb table keeps only in-frame clones and is missing some. The sample gives some 100,000 clones, about 79% of which show up once; around 6.9% is in the top ten. The sample was peripheral blood, taken roughly 36 weeks after starting pembrolizumab. These TCRs come from an adult with mismatch repair-deficient cancer.

This clone was counted between two and nine times. This chain uses TRBV7-9 with TRBJ2-3; 9 bases line up with TRBD2. Germline trimming cut 8 bases from V and 2 bases from J; bases unmatched to any gene: 8. Germline V gene lookup returns CDR1 SEHNR and CDR2 FQNEAQ (reference sequence). The CDR3 consists of 15 residues. The CDR3 loop is CASRREGLFTDTQYF. In DNA form, the CDR3 reads TGTGCCAGCCGGCGGGAGGGGCTATTCACAGATACGCAGTATTTT.

This clone has just a few counts. This chain uses TRBV11-2 with TRBJ2-7; D gene ambiguous. Germline V lookup: CDR1 SGHAT, CDR2 FQNNGV. This CDR3 is 12 amino acids long. Trimming pared 5 bases from V and 7 bases from J, leaving 12 bases between. CDR3 amino acids: CASSIGQGEQYF. The CDR3 coding sequence is TGTGCCAGCAGCATCGGCCAAGGGGAGCAGTACTTC.

The chain combines TRBV11-2 with TRBJ2-7, with 9 bases lining up with TRBD2. After removal of 1 base from V and 2 bases from J, the junction contained 3 bases not matched to a gene. The CDR3 is 15 residues long. Per germline, CDR1 SGHAT and CDR2 FQNNGV. The CDR3 loop is CASSLAASGTYEQYF. The CDR3 bases are TGTGCCAGCAGCTTAGCGGCTAGCGGGACCTACGAGCAGTACTTC.

The chain employs TRBV7-2 and TRBJ2-1, with 8 bases matching TRBD2. CDR3 size: 15 residues. The germline V gene has CDR1 SGHTA and CDR2 FQGNSA. The junction had 3 bases not matched to a gene; V was cut back by 5 bases and J by 0 bases. Here the CDR3 DNA reads TGTGCCAGCAGCGGTAGCGGGACCTCCTACAATGAGCAGTTCTTC. Its protein is CASSGSGTSYNEQFF.

The rearrangement links TRBV28 to TRBJ2-5; D is ambiguous. Looked up from germline, CDR1 is MDHEN and CDR2 is SYDVKM. V dropped 5 bases and J dropped 7 bases, with 8 bases sitting between them. The CDR3 sequence is 11 residues long. CDR3 amino acids: CASSPLGTQYF. CDR3 nucleotide sequence: TGTGCCAGCAGTCCCCTAGGGACCCAGTACTTC.

This sequence joins TRBV7-9 and TRBJ1-3; maybe TRBD1 (5 bases). CDR3 length equals 17 residues. Between the trimmed V and J ends, which lost 5 bases and 0 bases, there was a span of 17 bases. Germline V gene sequence: CDR1 SEHNR, CDR2 FQNEAQ (reference sequence). The CDR3 spells CASSGVGADPSGNTIYF. In DNA, the CDR3 is TGTGCCAGCAGCGGGGTAGGGGCAGACCCCTCTGGAAACACCATATATTTT.

The rearrangement links TRBV30 to TRBJ1-1, with D possibly matching TRBD1 (5 bases). Looked up from germline, CDR1 is GTSNPN and CDR2 is SVGIG (reference sequence). Trimming took 2 bases from V and 6 from J, leaving 13 bases between them. This CDR3 has 13 amino acids. The DNA for the CDR3 is TGTGCCTGGAGTCCCCGTGCGACAGCTGAAGCTTTCTTT. Its translation: CAWSPRATAEAFF.

This clone was counted only a few times. The chain uses TRBV7-9 and TRBJ1-1; the match to TRBD1 covers 9 bases. The length of the CDR3 is 16 residues. Unmatched junction bases numbered 8, after V lost 4 bases and J lost 2 bases. In germline, CDR1 is SEHNR, CDR2 FQNEAQ (reference sequence). The CDR3 protein is CASSSQPGQGNTEAFF. CDR3 DNA sequence: TGTGCCAGCAGCTCACAACCGGGACAGGGTAACACTGAAGCTTTCTTT.

In DNA form, the CDR3 reads TGTGCCAGCAGTTACGGCGGAAACACCATATATTTT. It yields the protein CASSYGGNTIYF. The V and J genes are TRBV6-6 and TRBJ1-3; D call uncertain. This CDR3 comprises 12 residues. The germline gives CDR1 MNHNY, CDR2 SVGAGI (reference sequence). The ends were cut back, 2 bases at V and 4 bases at J, with 3 bases in the middle.

The V gene is TRBV29-1, the J gene TRBJ2-6; D is unclear. There are 13 residues in the CDR3. Germline V gene data show CDR1 as SQVTM and CDR2 as ANQGSEA. Trimming left V 3 bases short and J 3 bases short, with 6 bases between. Written as DNA, the CDR3 is TGCAGCGTTGAGACATATGGGGCCAACGTCCTGACTTTC. Protein: CSVETYGANVLTF.

The V and J genes are TRBV7-9 and TRBJ1-4, with 9 bases fitting TRBD1. This CDR3 spans 15 amino acids. Per germline, CDR1 SEHNR and CDR2 FQNEAQ (reference sequence). Unmatched junction bases numbered 5, after V lost 5 bases and J lost 4 bases. This chain's CDR3 is CASSGPGQGNEKLFF. As DNA, the CDR3 is TGTGCCAGCAGCGGACCGGGACAGGGTAATGAAAAACTGTTTTTT.

This clone came up a few times. The same CDR3 is also encoded by other DNA sequences in this sample. The chain couples TRBV18 to TRBJ2-5, with D possibly matching TRBD1 (6 bases). CDR3 length: 14 residues. Germline CDR1 reads KGHSH; CDR2 reads LQKENI. V was cut by 3 bases and J by 1 base, with 9 bases left in between. CDR3 coding DNA: TGTGCCAGCTCACCGACAGGCGGCCAAGAGACCCAGTACTTC. Translating it yields CASSPTGGQETQYF.

V gene TRBV11-2 combines with J gene TRBJ2-3; D possibly corresponds to TRBD2 (6 bases). The CDR3 is 15 residues long. Trimming took 3 bases from V and 7 from J, leaving 17 bases between them. Germline V gives CDR1 SGHAT, CDR2 FQNNGV. The DNA for the CDR3 is TGTGCCAGCAGCTTTGATTTCGCAGGGAGGAATACGCAGTATTTT. This codes for CASSFDFAGRNTQYF.

The chain combines TRBV7-3 with TRBJ2-2, with no clear D. The CDR3 consists of 16 residues. The V end was cut by 3 bases, the J end by 4 bases, with 15 bases between. CDR1 SGHTA and CDR2 FQGTGA come from the germline V gene. CDR3 amino acids: CASSFKAHVGTGELFF. The CDR3 DNA sequence: TGTGCCAGCAGCTTTAAGGCGCATGTCGGCACCGGGGAGCTGTTTTTT.

This clone came up a few times. The chain uses TRBV29-1 and TRBJ1-4; D gene uncertain. Trimming removed 1 base from V and 5 bases from J, with 11 bases in between. CDR3 size: 14 residues. Germline V lookup: CDR1 SQVTM, CDR2 ANQGSEA. The CDR3 is CSVEVLSLNEKLFF. The CDR3 nucleotides read TGCAGCGTTGAAGTGTTGTCGTTGAATGAAAAACTGTTTTTT. Based on the CDR3 plus reference TRBV29-1 and TRBJ1-4, the full variable domain is SAVISQKPSRDICQRGTSLTIQCQVDSQVTMMFWYRQQPGQSLTLIATANQGSEATYESGFVIDKFPISRPNLTFSTLTVSNMSPEDSSIYLCSVEVLSLNEKLFFGSGTQLSVL.

The CDR3 spells CASSEAPSGTSETDTQYF. In DNA form, the CDR3 reads TGTGCCAGCAGTGAAGCGCCCTCCGGGACTAGCGAAACAGATACGCAGTATTTT. This chain uses TRBV2 with TRBJ2-3, with TRBD2 matching 10 bases. V lost 0 bases to trimming and J lost 3 bases; unmatched junction nucleotides: 9. This CDR3 has 18 residues. CDR1 is SNHLY, CDR2 FYNNEI, per germline.

The chain couples TRBV23-1 to TRBJ2-4; a possible D gene is TRBD1 (6 bases). TRBV23-1 counts as an open reading frame of uncertain function. The CDR3 is 16 residues long. Trimming removed 0 bases at V and 8 bases at J, with 17 bases between. In nucleotides, the CDR3 is TGCGCCAGCAGTCAATCGAAGGGCCCCAGGGGTCACATTCAGTACTTC. It codes for CASSQSKGPRGHIQYF.

This sequence joins TRBV7-9 and TRBJ1-2; unclear D gene. The CDR3 loop spans 14 amino acids. V lost 6 bases and J lost 5, with 16 bases in between. Germline V CDR1 and CDR2: SEHNR, FQNEAQ (reference sequence). The CDR3 here is CASRKPRQVYGYTF. The CDR3 bases are TGTGCCAGCAGGAAACCACGGCAGGTGTATGGCTACACCTTC.

The chain is built from TRBV6-6 and TRBJ1-1, with 8 positions matching TRBD1. From germline, CDR1 is MNHNY and CDR2 SVGAGI (reference sequence). The CDR3 is 14 amino acids. V lost 5 bases and J lost 0; bases outside the gene matches: 2. The CDR3 region is CASSRQGLNTEAFF. CDR3 in DNA: TGTGCCAGCAGTCGACAGGGGTTGAACACTGAAGCTTTCTTT.

This clone was counted many times. The rearrangement links TRBV4-2 to TRBJ1-1, with D possibly TRBD1 on 5 matching bases. Germline loops: CDR1 LGHNA, CDR2 YNFKEQ. There are 15 residues in the CDR3. V gave up 0 bases and J gave up 5 bases, with 13 bases separating them. CDR3 in amino acids: CASSQDQGGLTEAFF. The DNA of the CDR3 is TGTGCCAGCAGCCAAGATCAGGGTGGGCTAACTGAAGCTTTCTTT.

Written as DNA, the CDR3 is TGTGCCAGCAGCTACAGGGAGGTCAATCAGCCCCAGCATTTT. It codes for CASSYREVNQPQHF. This chain joins TRBV11-2 and TRBJ1-5; D is perhaps TRBD1 (6 bases). V dropped 4 bases and J dropped 3 bases, with 10 bases sitting between them. The germline V gene has CDR1 SGHAT and CDR2 FQNNGV. The CDR3 length is 14 residues.

This clone was observed a single time. The chain couples TRBV29-1 to TRBJ1-2; TRBD1 might be the D (6 bases). The CDR3 extends over 14 amino acids. CDR1 is SQVTM, CDR2 ANQGSEA, per germline. V lost 5 bases and J lost 7, with 20 bases in between. CDR3 in DNA: TGCAGCGTTAGATTGACAGGAGGAGCGGGTGGCTACACCTTC. This encodes CSVRLTGGAGGYTF. Full variable domain (missing parts from reference TRBV29-1 and TRBJ1-2): SAVISQKPSRDICQRGTSLTIQCQVDSQVTMMFWYRQQPGQSLTLIATANQGSEATYESGFVIDKFPISRPNLTFSTLTVSNMSPEDSSIYLCSVRLTGGAGGYTFGSGTRLTVV.